The TCR beta chain described here comes from a study of T-cell memory formation after mild COVID-19. In this sample, this clonotype is medium-sized (0.01 to 0.1%). One entry per CDR3 protein results from TCRdb running MiXCR on the 5' RACE reads. The sample contains roughly 35,000 distinct CDR3 sequences, over 20% of which appear only once. There are 14 residues in the CDR3. Per germline, CDR1 SGHVS and CDR2 FNYEAQ. With 5 bases clipped from V and 0 bases from J, the junction kept 4 bases outside the gene matches. J is TRBJ2-7 and V is TRBV7-6; TRBD1 matches 7 bases. Sequenced material: PBMCs or a T cell subset sorted from them (not recorded which). The receptor comes from an adult who had mild COVID-19 (a few samples of this study predate the infection). Cell type and time point are not known. In nucleotides, the CDR3 is TGTGCCAGCAGCGAAGGGACAGCCTCCTACGAGCAGTACTTC. This gives the protein CASSEGTASYEQYF.